This TCR beta chain stems from a study of response to subunit inactivated influenza vaccine (dated by TCRdb to the late 2010s). As for the study more broadly: The study used deep quantitative T cell receptor repertoire profiling to track responses to a trivalent subunit inactivated influenza vaccine. Broad study findings and their caveats: According to the authors, only a limited number of new T cells may be recruited by each seasonal influenza vaccination.

Receptor amplification or capture employed RT-PCR. The run used an Illumina HiSeq 2500. The public reads were reprocessed in TCRdb via fastp at Q25 and MiXCR, keeping in-frame beta chains. For every CDR3 protein sequence, its rows merge into one entry that carries the most common genes and DNA. The sample table holds roughly 620,000 distinct CDR3 sequences, of which over 9% were seen once. Approximately 10% of the sample is in the top ten clones. This clonotype came up a few times. The antigen it binds to is not known. No base quality values were provided; no much bigger clone lies one nucleotide off. According to the germline V gene (reference sequence), CDR1 reads SEHNR and CDR2 reads FQNEAQ. Reading from cysteine to phenylalanine, the CDR3 counts 14 amino acids. The only DNA kept is the CDR3, 42 bases in frame from the first base. Trimming accounts for 3 bases at V and 6 bases at J, while the number of junction bases matched to no gene is 2.

The sample was also linked to a second study, of T cells expressing NK-cell markers. From that second study: 5'RACE template switching, by which a universal primer site and unique molecular identifiers were added, was used to make TCR beta cDNA libraries. About 8 donors provided sorted CD3+CD56+NKG2C+, CD3+CD56+NKG2C- and CD3+CD56-NKG2C+ T-cell subsets, whose TCR beta-chain repertoires were profiled. Seven of the eight sequenced donors were HCMV-seropositive and one was HCMV-seronegative. To restrict sorting to alphabetaTCR-expressing T cells, an anti-gammadeltaTCR antibody was added in several experiments. In more than five donors, the dominant CD3+CD56+NKG2C+ clonotypes ranked among the top 10 CD8+ clonotypes, making up 1.0-7.0% of CD8+ T cells. Those dominant clonotypes were again the most abundant among CD3+CD56-NKG2C+ cells in a handful of donors, at roughly 28.3-65%. Whether the expanded NKG2C-expressing T cell clones were specific for HCMV antigens remained unclear. All eight donors whose samples were sequenced were randomly selected healthy volunteers, three of them men and five women. HCMV serostatus was determined by detecting HCMV-specific IgG in serum with a commercial ELISA kit. Ficoll density gradient centrifugation was used to isolate peripheral blood mononuclear cells from blood. For 5 or 6 donors, unsorted PBMC were also used to sequence bulk peripheral blood T-cell repertoires. cDNA synthesis was primed from the TCR beta constant segment, followed by two successive PCR amplification steps. Illumina HiSeq 2000/2500, MiSeq or NextSeq was used to sequence libraries as 2 x 150 bp reads. MIGEC handled demultiplexing of the reads and grouping by UMI, while MiTCR was used to assemble and quantify clonotypes. To exclude erroneous sequences, only TCR cDNA sequences supported by at least two reads were retained. The tcR package was used for downstream repertoire analysis, and clonotypes were matched across fractions by CDR3 nucleotide sequence plus V segment. VDJmatch was used to annotate antigen specificity against VDJdb, with one amino acid substitution allowed in CDR3.

The source of this sequence is a man aged 45-65 years who received an inactivated influenza vaccine. Donor details come from another sample of the same person, matched by shared clones. The sample was PBMCs from blood, taken on the day of vaccination. The chain employs TRBV7-9 and TRBJ2-2, and 9 junction bases match TRBD2. The sequenced DNA is TGTGCCAGCAGCTTGGGACTAGCCGCCGGGGAGCTGTTTTTT. It is translated as CASSLGLAAGELFF.